Listed below are T cell receptor beta chains from one sample, sequenced in a study of control samples from healthy donors and cancer patients. Produced via immunoSEQ multiplex PCR; TCRdb's table is partial and in-frame only. The sample yields tens of thousands of clones, 91% seen once. Sequenced material: PBMCs. These TCRs come from a man aged 50-59 years with lung cancer. Both conserved end residues are part of each CDR3. Fields, in order: CDR3 protein, CDR3 DNA, D gene, J gene, V gene, clone size. D genes are given only for firm matches. Clone size is not always given. Where it is, it says once, few, many or a class for expanded clones.

CDR3aa: CASSQGLGGTNEKLFF
CDR3nt: TGTGCCAGCAGCCAAGGGTTAGGTGGGACTAATGAAAAACTGTTTTTT
d_gene: .
j_gene: TRBJ1-4
v_gene: TRBV4-2
abundance: .

CDR3aa: CATSDPRGWDTDTQYF
CDR3nt: TGTGCCACCAGTGATCCGCGGGGATGGGACACAGATACGCAGTATTTT
d_gene: .
j_gene: TRBJ2-3
v_gene: TRBV24-1
abundance: .

CDR3aa: CASRRVAINEKLFF
CDR3nt: TGTGCCAGTAGGAGGGTAGCCATTAATGAAAAACTGTTTTTT
d_gene: .
j_gene: TRBJ1-4
v_gene: TRBV19
abundance: .

CDR3aa: CASSDPGFPNEKLFF
CDR3nt: TGCGCCAGCAGTGATCCTGGGTTCCCGAATGAAAAACTGTTTTTT
d_gene: .
j_gene: TRBJ1-4
v_gene: TRBV10-2
abundance: .

CDR3aa: CASIEELSTEAFF
CDR3nt: TGTGCCAGCATTGAGGAGTTGAGCACTGAAGCTTTCTTT
d_gene: .
j_gene: TRBJ1-1
v_gene: TRBV2
abundance: .

CDR3aa: CASSFEPGGYEQYF
CDR3nt: TGTGCCAGCAGTTTTGAGCCAGGGGGTTACGAGCAGTACTTC
d_gene: TRBD1
j_gene: TRBJ2-7
v_gene: TRBV28
abundance: .

CDR3aa: CAWSESFGGLNYGYTF
CDR3nt: TGTGCCTGGAGCGAATCTTTTGGGGGTCTAAACTATGGCTACACCTTC
d_gene: .
j_gene: TRBJ1-2
v_gene: TRBV30
abundance: .

CDR3aa: CASSLAIINTGELFF
CDR3nt: TGTGCCAGCAGCTTAGCTATCATAAACACCGGGGAGCTGTTTTTT
d_gene: .
j_gene: TRBJ2-2
v_gene: TRBV11-2
abundance: .

CDR3aa: CASSLVGAGGTDTQYF
CDR3nt: TGTGCCAGCAGCTTAGTCGGAGCGGGGGGCACAGATACGCAGTATTTT
d_gene: TRBD2
j_gene: TRBJ2-3
v_gene: TRBV7-2
abundance: .

CDR3aa: CASSLGGVAITDTQYF
CDR3nt: TGTGCCAGCAGCTTGGGAGGGGTCGCGATCACAGATACGCAGTATTTT
d_gene: .
j_gene: TRBJ2-3
v_gene: TRBV5-4
abundance: .

CDR3aa: CASSQFLIGLGLGGYTF
CDR3nt: TGTGCCAGCAGCCAATTCCTAATCGGGTTGGGCTTAGGCGGCTACACCTTC
d_gene: .
j_gene: TRBJ1-2
v_gene: TRBV3-1/TRBV3-2
abundance: once